These 3 T cell receptor beta chains were sequenced from one sample in a study of blood T cells in healthy people across ages (dated by TCRdb to between 2014 and 2017). The library came from 5' RACE. The instrument was an Illumina HiSeq 2500. A second PCR of roughly 6 to 12 cycles was performed with a sample-barcoded 5' primer and a J-beta primer mix. TCRdb reprocessed the public reads (quality trimming at Q25 with fastp, clone calling with MiXCR) and kept in-frame beta chains. One record per CDR3 amino acid sequence lists the most common genes and DNA. This sample holds fewer than 1,000,000 distinct CDR3 sequences; about 47% were observed only once. Of the sample, 15% to 20% falls within the top ten clones. Sequencing input: blood. All receptors derive from a man older than 75 in good health.

This clonotype was seen a few times. This chain uses TRBV7-8 with TRBJ2-5; no firm D call. The CDR3 has 15 amino acids. CDR1 is SGHVS and CDR2 is FQNEAQ in the germline V gene. Between the trimmed V and J ends, which lost 1 base and 4 bases, there was a span of 13 bases. Here the CDR3 DNA reads TGTGCCAGCAGCTTAGAAGGCCTGGGTCGAGAGACCCAGTACTTC. Its translation is CASSLEGLGRETQYF.

This chain joins TRBV14 and TRBJ2-5, with D perhaps matching TRBD1 (5 bases). The CDR3 length is 14 residues. Trimming cost V 2 bases and J 4 bases, with 11 bases left between them. The germline V gene encodes CDR1 SGHDN and CDR2 FVKESK. CDR3 sequence (DNA): TGTGCCAGCAGCCAACCAGGGTGGGCAGAGACCCAGTACTTC. It is translated as CASSQPGWAETQYF.

Here the CDR3 reads CAISDRDRPTQPQHF. CDR3 sequence (DNA): TGTGCCATCAGTGACCGGGACCGGCCTACTCAGCCCCAGCATTTT. This rearrangement joins TRBV10-3 to TRBJ1-5; D is possibly TRBD1 (5 bases). The V end was cut by 3 bases, the J end by 6 bases, with 15 bases between. Per the germline V gene, CDR1 is ENHRY and CDR2 is SYGVKD. CDR3 length: 15 amino acids.